This T cell receptor beta chain was recovered during a study of blood T cell repertoires in COVID-19. Sequenced by immunoSEQ multiplex PCR; TCRdb stores in-frame clones only, minus some. This sample has 210,000 or so clones, with 87% found just once. Trimming took off 5 bases at V and 4 bases at J, with 9 bases between the two ends. In germline, CDR1 is ENHRY, CDR2 SYGVKD. This CDR3 is built from 13 residues. This chain uses TRBV10-3 with TRBJ1-5; perhaps TRBD1 as D (6 bases). Sequencing used PBMCs or T cells enriched from blood (not recorded which). This clonotype was obtained from a man between 25 and 39 years old who had recovered from COVID-19. For the CDR3, the DNA is TGTGCCATCAGTTCGGACAGAAATCAGCCCCAGCATTTT. Its protein product is CAISSDRNQPQHF.